This T cell receptor (beta chain) emerged from a study of blood T cell repertoires in COVID-19. Study at large: Both acute and convalescent COVID-19 samples were obtained from the United States, Italy and Spain. PBMCs, B-cell-depleted T cells, or T cells were the source of the cDNA or gDNA that made up the material.

In the authors' workflow: Counts of nucleated cells, estimated from reference gene primer amplification, were obtained. The table came from immunoSEQ multiplex PCR; TCRdb's copy has only in-frame clones and leaves some out. V and J calls and clone size are as listed in that table; D and trimming were resolved from the DNA. The data hold approximately 220,000 clones, with over 75% observed a single time. The sequence came from a woman aged 80 or over with acute or convalescent COVID-19. Material: peripheral blood.

The CDR3 loop reads CASSSQGVENQPQHF. CDR3 in DNA: TGTGCCAGTAGCTCACAGGGGGTCGAAAATCAGCCCCAGCATTTT. The rearrangement links TRBV19 to TRBJ1-5, with TRBD1 matching over 8 bases. This CDR3 has 15 amino acids. V trimming: 6 bases; J trimming: 4 bases; junction bases outside the gene matches: 8. In germline, CDR1 is LNHDA, CDR2 SQIVND (reference sequence).